The text below deals with one TCR beta chain. The source of the sample is a study of T cells expressing NK-cell markers. About the study: Sorted CD3+CD56+NKG2C+, CD3+CD56+NKG2C- and CD3+CD56-NKG2C+ T cells provided the TCR beta repertoires.

The germline V gene has CDR1 SGHRS and CDR2 YFSETQ. The CDR3 spans 14 residues. In generating TCR beta cDNA, 5'RACE template switching with UMIs was used. TCRdb reprocessed the 5' RACE reads and reports one entry per CDR3 protein, with no DNA. The sample data list around 470,000 distinct CDR3 sequences. The TCR originated in a woman between 45 and 65 years old in good health. The rearrangement joins TRBV5-1 to TRBJ2-2; TCRdb indicates TRBD1, and absent DNA this call remains unverified. The sequenced sample consisted of blood T cells: a sorted CD56 or NKG2C T cell subset, CD4+ or CD8+ T cells, or bulk PBMC T cells (not recorded which). The CDR3 protein is CASSRDRGTGELFF. Full variable domain (remainder filled in from reference TRBV5-1 and TRBJ2-2): KAGVTQTPRYLIKTRGQQVTLSCSPISGHRSVSWYQQTPGQGLQFLFEYFSETQRNKGNFPGRFSGRQFSNSRSEMNVSTLELGDSALYLCASSRDRGTGELFFGEGSRLTVL.